One T cell receptor beta chain is described in this entry. The data originate from a study of OX40 agonist ivuxolimab in advanced cancers. Some clones are missing from TCRdb's copy, which holds only in-frame ones; the method was immunoSEQ multiplex PCR. The table lists about 70,000 clones, 86% of them singletons. Germline values: CDR1 SEHNR, CDR2 FQNEAQ (reference sequence). Trimming took off 0 bases at V and 2 bases at J, with 9 bases between the two ends. The CDR3 is 15 residues long. This receptor was taken from an adult with an advanced solid tumor such as melanoma, head and neck, liver or kidney cancer. This sequence joins TRBV7-9 and TRBJ2-3; the D is unclear. The sequencing used CD4+ or CD8+ T cells sorted from blood, collected in a trial of the OX40 agonist ivuxolimab. CDR3 protein: CASSLALGNTDTQYF. CDR3 DNA sequence: TGTGCCAGCAGCTTAGCGCTAGGGAACACAGATACGCAGTATTTT.